What follows are 25 T cell receptor beta chains derived from one specimen sequenced in a study of blood T cells in healthy people across ages. Through a sample-barcoded 5' primer and a J-beta primer mix, a second PCR was run for roughly 7 to 12 cycles. One entry per CDR3 protein results from TCRdb running MiXCR on the 5' RACE reads. The sample lists more than 1,400,000 distinct CDR3 sequences, 42% occurring once. The specimen sequenced was blood. These receptors all come from a woman aged 18-29 years in good health.

In its sample, this clonotype was seen once. V usage is TRBV2 and J usage is TRBJ2-5; D may be TRBD2 (5 bases). The germline V gene has CDR1 SNHLY and CDR2 FYNNEI. Trimming took 5 bases from V and 1 from J, leaving 14 bases between them. The CDR3 is 15 residues long. This CDR3 reads CASSPDYTGQETQYF. CDR3 nucleotides: TGTGCCAGCAGTCCCGACTACACTGGCCAAGAGACCCAGTACTTC. The entire variable domain, with the rest obtained from reference TRBV2 and TRBJ2-5, is as follows: EPEVTQTPSHQVTQMGQEVILRCVPISNHLYFYWYRQILGQKVEFLVSFYNNEISEKSEIFDDQFSVERPDGSNFTLKIRSTKLEDSAMYFCASSPDYTGQETQYFGPGTRLLVL.

This clonotype was counted ten times or more. The chain combines TRBV7-2 with TRBJ2-1; perhaps TRBD2 as D (5 bases). CDR1 is SGHTA and CDR2 is FQGNSA in the germline V gene. V lost 1 base to trimming and J lost 6 bases, with 7 bases between them. CDR3 length: 13 amino acids. The CDR3, as DNA: TGTGCCAGCAGCTTAGGAGGGTTCAATGAGCAGTTCTTC. Translation gives CASSLGGFNEQFF.

In its sample, this clonotype was seen a few times. This rearrangement joins TRBV6-5 to TRBJ2-3; D possibly corresponds to TRBD2 (5 bases). V dropped 2 bases and J dropped 1 base, with 13 bases sitting between them. Germline CDR1 is MNHEY and CDR2 is SVGAGI. The CDR3 totals 16 residues. The CDR3 coding sequence is TGTGCCAGCAGTTACAGCGGTTCGATGCGCACAGATACGCAGTATTTT. Protein: CASSYSGSMRTDTQYF.

The chain uses TRBV7-9 and TRBJ2-7; a weak D match, TRBD2 (5 bases). CDR1 and CDR2 from the germline V gene are SEHNR and FQNEAQ (reference sequence). The V gene lost 5 bases and the J gene lost 7 bases, with 21 bases spanning the gap. This CDR3 has 15 amino acids. CDR3 amino acids: CASSPSFEPGDEQYF. As DNA, the CDR3 is TGTGCCAGCAGCCCATCGTTCGAGCCCGGGGATGAGCAGTACTTC.

The chain employs TRBV5-5 and TRBJ1-2, with 9 bases fitting TRBD1. The CDR3 runs to 15 residues. Trimming at V came to 0 bases and at J to 7 bases, leaving 7 bases not matched to a gene. Germline CDR1 is SGHKS and CDR2 is YYEKEE (reference sequence). The CDR3 reads CASSLGTGVLLGYTF. The CDR3 nucleotides are TGTGCCAGCAGCTTGGGGACAGGGGTACTACTTGGCTACACCTTC.

This sequence joins TRBV12-3 or TRBV12-4 and TRBJ1-2; D may be TRBD1 (5 bases). The V gene lost 3 bases and the J gene lost 5 bases, with 16 bases spanning the gap. This CDR3 has 15 amino acids. CDR3 DNA sequence: TGTGCCAGCAGTTTTGCCGGGGCCACCACATATGGCTACACCTTC. Protein product: CASSFAGATTYGYTF.

The count of this clonotype is one. The chain uses TRBV29-1 and TRBJ2-7; D remains unclear. Germline V CDR1 and CDR2: SQVTM, ANQGSEA. This CDR3 has 14 residues. Trimming removed 3 bases from V and 1 base from J, with 13 bases in between. The CDR3 is CSVEVGPTSYEQYF. CDR3 DNA sequence: TGCAGCGTTGAGGTCGGACCTACTTCCTACGAGCAGTACTTC.

V gene TRBV5-1 combines with J gene TRBJ1-5, with no clear D. CDR3 length equals 13 residues. V gave up 1 base and J gave up 4 bases, with 6 bases separating them. Germline V lookup: CDR1 SGHRS, CDR2 YFSETQ. Here the CDR3 DNA reads TGCGCCAGCAGCTTGAACGGGAATCAGCCCCAGCATTTT. The encoded protein is CASSLNGNQPQHF. Full variable domain (remainder filled in from reference TRBV5-1 and TRBJ1-5): KAGVTQTPRYLIKTRGQQVTLSCSPISGHRSVSWYQQTPGQGLQFLFEYFSETQRNKGNFPGRFSGRQFSNSRSEMNVSTLELGDSALYLCASSLNGNQPQHFGDGTRLSIL.

In its sample, this clonotype was seen a few times. The CDR3 region has the DNA TGCAGTGCTAGTTTCAGAGGGAACACTGAAGCTTTCTTT. It codes for CSASFRGNTEAFF. The chain joins TRBV20-1 to TRBJ1-1; no definite D call. V shed 3 bases and J shed 1 base, with 9 bases lying between them. This CDR3 has 13 amino acids. Germline assignment: CDR1 DFQATT and CDR2 SNEGSKA (reference sequence).

There are a few counts of this clonotype. V usage is TRBV5-1 and J usage is TRBJ2-1; D not certain. The CDR3 has 11 residues. CDR1 SGHRS and CDR2 YFSETQ come from the germline V gene. Trimming stripped 4 bases from V and 9 bases from J, with 8 bases between. DNA of the CDR3: TGCGCCAGCAGCCGGCTGGGTGAGCAGTTCTTC. This encodes CASSRLGEQFF. Together with reference TRBV5-1 and TRBJ2-1, the CDR3 gives the full variable domain: KAGVTQTPRYLIKTRGQQVTLSCSPISGHRSVSWYQQTPGQGLQFLFEYFSETQRNKGNFPGRFSGRQFSNSRSEMNVSTLELGDSALYLCASSRLGEQFFGPGTRLTVL.

The chain links TRBV30 to TRBJ2-1, with D possibly matching TRBD2 (5 bases). CDR3 length: 15 residues. The V end was cut by 0 bases, the J end by 4 bases, with 13 bases between. Germline CDR1 reads GTSNPN; CDR2 reads SVGIG (reference sequence). CDR3 protein: CAWSVWTLDYNEQFF. CDR3 sequence (DNA): TGTGCCTGGAGTGTATGGACTTTGGATTACAATGAGCAGTTCTTC.

This rearrangement joins TRBV27 to TRBJ1-3, with no clear D. This CDR3 is 15 amino acids long. Germline lookup yields CDR1 MNHEY and CDR2 SMNVEV (reference sequence). The V and J ends lost 5 bases and 0 bases respectively, with 11 bases between them. The CDR3 DNA reads TGTGCCAGCAGTCCCCTCCCTGGCTCTGGAAACACCATATATTTT. It is translated as CASSPLPGSGNTIYF.

The chain joins TRBV9 to TRBJ2-7; 9 nucleotides line up with TRBD1. The junction had 3 bases not matched to a gene; V was cut back by 3 bases and J by 5 bases. Looked up from germline, CDR1 is SGDLS and CDR2 is YYNGEE. The CDR3 loop spans 13 amino acids. The CDR3, as DNA: TGTGCCAGCAGCGCCCGGACAGGGGACGAGCAGTACTTC. Its protein product is CASSARTGDEQYF.

The chain couples TRBV9 to TRBJ1-5, with 7 bases aligning to TRBD1. CDR3 length: 17 residues. The trim removed 4 bases at V and 1 base at J, leaving 11 bases unmatched. Germline lookup yields CDR1 SGDLS and CDR2 YYNGEE. CDR3 residues: CASSPGGGTASNQPQHF. CDR3 DNA sequence: TGTGCCAGCAGCCCAGGGGGTGGGACGGCCAGCAATCAGCCCCAGCATTTT.

The chain employs TRBV7-8 and TRBJ1-6; perhaps TRBD1 as D (5 bases). V lost 6 bases, J lost 8 bases, and 17 bases lay in between. This CDR3 contains 15 residues. The V gene's germline CDR1 is SGHVS and CDR2 FQNEAQ. CDR3 loop: CASRVDRGEYSPLHF. The CDR3 nucleotides are TGTGCCAGCAGGGTCGACCGAGGGGAGTATTCACCCCTCCACTTT.

This clonotype was found once. The J gene is TRBJ2-1, the V gene TRBV7-2; D unclear. CDR3 size: 15 residues. V lost 5 bases, J lost 2 bases, and 13 bases lay in between. In germline, CDR1 is SGHTA, CDR2 FQGNSA. The CDR3 DNA sequence: TGTGCCAGCAGCAAACTCTGGAGCCCCTACAATGAGCAGTTCTTC. This codes for CASSKLWSPYNEQFF.

The rearrangement joins TRBV4-1 to TRBJ2-1; either TRBD1 or TRBD2 may fit D (6 bases each). The DNA end lines up better with TRBJ2-7; the J call may be wrong. The CDR3 length is 14 residues. CDR1 is MGHRA, CDR2 YSYEKL, per germline. This CDR3 reads CASSPIGGYNEQYF. CDR3 nucleotides: TGCGCCAGCAGCCCCATCGGGGGCTACAATGAGCAGTACTTC.

The rearrangement joins TRBV7-9 to TRBJ1-1; D unclear. The germline V and J ends were trimmed by 1 base and 4 bases, with 10 bases remaining between them. The CDR3 extends over 14 amino acids. In germline, CDR1 is SEHNR, CDR2 FQNEAQ (reference sequence). The CDR3 reads CASSLGAEGTEAFF. The CDR3 region has the DNA TGTGCCAGCAGCTTAGGGGCAGAGGGCACTGAAGCTTTCTTT.

There are many counts of this clonotype. The V and J genes are TRBV12-3 or TRBV12-4 and TRBJ1-2, with 9 bases matching TRBD1. This CDR3 spans 13 amino acids. Trimming removed 4 bases from V and 5 bases from J; junction bases left unmatched: 2. The chain's CDR3 is CASSSQGAYGYTF. The DNA of the CDR3 is TGTGCCAGCAGTTCACAGGGGGCATATGGCTACACCTTC.

The J gene is TRBJ2-1, the V gene TRBV25-1, with TRBD2 matching 10 bases. With V trimmed by 5 bases and J by 8 bases, 18 bases remained unmatched. This CDR3 contains 18 residues. The germline V gene encodes CDR1 MGHDK and CDR2 SYGVNS. The CDR3 here is CASSQSVGQREGLDEQFF. CDR3 coding DNA: TGTGCCAGCAGTCAATCCGTAGGCCAGCGGGAGGGCCTGGATGAGCAGTTCTTC.

At least ten counts were recorded for this clonotype. The V and J genes are TRBV6-1 and TRBJ2-7; D not certain. V was cut by 1 base and J by 0 bases, with 7 bases left in between. Germline assignment: CDR1 MNHNS and CDR2 SASEGT. The CDR3 is 14 residues long. As DNA, the CDR3 is TGTGCCAGCAGTGAAGATCCACGCTCCTACGAGCAGTACTTC. This codes for CASSEDPRSYEQYF.

The chain uses TRBV3-1 and TRBJ1-1; perhaps TRBD1 as D (5 bases). Trimming removed 4 bases from V and 6 bases from J, with 12 bases in between. This CDR3 is built from 13 residues. CDR1 is LGHDT and CDR2 is YNNKEL in the germline V gene (reference sequence). The CDR3 region is CASSLEGLAEAFF. In DNA, the CDR3 is TGTGCCAGCAGCCTTGAGGGGTTGGCTGAAGCTTTCTTT. Looking up the rest from reference TRBV3-1 and TRBJ1-1 gives the full variable domain: DTAVSQTPKYLVTQMGNDKSIKCEQNLGHDTMYWYKQDSKKFLKIMFSYNNKELIINETVPNRFSPKSPDKAHLNLHINSLELGDSAVYFCASSLEGLAEAFFGQGTRLTVV.

The chain carries TRBV10-3 and TRBJ1-2; D not resolved. The germline CDR1 and CDR2 sequences are ENHRY and SYGVKD. CDR3 size: 13 residues. V lost 5 bases, J lost 6 bases, and 13 bases lay in between. The CDR3 protein is CAISFGSRDGYTF. DNA of the CDR3: TGTGCCATCAGTTTTGGATCCCGAGATGGCTACACCTTC.

Points on this clonotype: Its ends do not fully match the called genes, so a read error is possible. The CDR3 loop is CARSSAYNEQFF. The CDR3 coding sequence is TGTGCCCGCAGCAGCGCGTACAATGAGCAGTTCTTC. The V call is TRBV7-9, the J call TRBJ2-1; no clear D gene. The CDR3 is 12 amino acids. Germline loops: CDR1 SEHNR, CDR2 FQNEAQ (reference sequence).

This chain connects TRBV12-3 or TRBV12-4 to TRBJ1-5; D is uncertain. Trimming stripped 6 bases from V and 3 bases from J, with 9 bases between. CDR3 size: 13 residues. In DNA, the CDR3 is TGTGCCAGCAGACACCGACACAATCAGCCCCAGCATTTT. Protein: CASRHRHNQPQHF.